In this sample, the clone carrying this T cell receptor (beta chain) turned up many times. The germline V and J ends were trimmed by 5 bases and 5 bases, with 10 bases remaining between them. Germline CDR1 reads DFQATT; CDR2 reads SNEGSKA (reference sequence). CDR3 length: 12 residues. Within the library, unique molecular identifiers were attached to each individual cDNA molecule. Per the original data handling: There were a median of approximately 100,000 TCRs per sample, with a range from about 23,224 to 750,000. MiXCR, applied by TCRdb to the 5' RACE reads, yields one record per CDR3 protein. The V and J calls reflect TCRdb's pipeline rather than the authors' work. The data hold some 150,000 distinct CDR3 sequences, with roughly 4% observed a single time. Researchers extracted total RNA from unfractionated whole blood. The data were obtained in a study of human T cells and chemical hapten exposure.

The chain links TRBV20-1 to TRBJ1-5; the D gene is possibly TRBD1 (5 bases). The TCR sequence derives from a female donor in good health. The CDR3 loop reads CSAAGLDQPQHF. The CDR3 region has the DNA TGCAGTGCTGCAGGGCTAGATCAGCCCCAGCATTTT.